Shown below are 2 T cell receptor beta chains from a single sample sequenced in a study of OX40 agonist ivuxolimab in advanced cancers. The assay was immunoSEQ multiplex PCR, and TCRdb's table has in-frame clones only and misses some. The sample records tens of thousands of clones, approximately 91% being singletons. The material sequenced was CD4+ or CD8+ T cells sorted from blood, taken in a trial of the OX40 agonist ivuxolimab. The origin of the receptors is an adult with an advanced solid tumor such as melanoma, head and neck, liver or kidney cancer.

V usage is TRBV19 and J usage is TRBJ2-5; 9 bases fit TRBD2. Per the germline V gene, CDR1 is LNHDA and CDR2 is SQIVND (reference sequence). The CDR3 sequence is 13 residues long. J lost 9 bases, V lost 2 bases, and 4 bases had no gene match. The DNA of the CDR3 is TGTGCCAGTAGTATAACTGCGGGAGGGGCCCAGTACTTC. Translation gives CASSITAGGAQYF.

The V gene is TRBV7-7, the J gene TRBJ2-3; the D gene is possibly TRBD2 (6 bases). The CDR3 extends over 16 amino acids. V was cut by 1 base and J by 2 bases, with 13 bases left in between. Germline CDR1 SSHAT, CDR2 FNYEAQ (reference sequence). The CDR3 nucleotides read TGTGCCAGCAGCTTAGGTCGGGGGACCCTCACAGATACGCAGTATTTT. Its translation is CASSLGRGTLTDTQYF.